The present T cell receptor beta chain was sequenced within a study of cytotoxic CD8 clonotypes in ibrutinib-treated CLL. In the study overall: By median around 74 months, approximately twelve had progressed and about 15 stayed remitted; responses had been 2 complete and approximately 24 partial. Across samples, productive templates numbered about 280,000 and productive rearrangements reached about 98,000 on average. Study-wide points: Against age-matched healthy donors, baseline clonality ran higher and tracked circulating CD8+ T-cell counts.

Genomic DNA (approximately 2.1 micrograms) was obtained from cryopreserved PBMCs for construction of TCR beta libraries. As regards this clone: What it binds is unknown.

Method: immunoSEQ multiplex PCR; TCRdb's copy keeps in-frame clones and lacks some. The profile shows about 50,000 clones, around four fifths of them singletons. The input for sequencing was PBMCs, taken after 24 months of ibrutinib treatment. This receptor was identified in a human donor with chronic lymphocytic leukemia.

The CDR3 DNA sequence: TGTGCCAGCAGCCCCGGTAGGGCCTCCTACAATGAGCAGTTCTTC. Translated: CASSPGRASYNEQFF. This rearrangement joins TRBV7-2 to TRBJ2-1; D gene uncertain. The CDR3 is made up of 15 amino acids. V lost 5 bases and J lost 0, with 11 bases in between. The germline gives CDR1 SGHTA, CDR2 FQGNSA. Together with reference TRBV7-2 and TRBJ2-1, the CDR3 gives the full variable domain: GAGVSQSPSNKVTEKGKDVELRCDPISGHTALYWYRQSLGQGLEFLIYFQGNSAPDKSGLPSDRFSAERTGGSVSTLTIQRTQQEDSAVYLCASSPGRASYNEQFFGPGTRLTVL.